The sequence of this T cell receptor (beta chain) was determined in a study of siplizumab effects on memory and regulatory T cells. Study results and caveats: Naive T cells apparently outstripped memory cells in diversity and seemed major alloresponse contributors.

The CDR3 contains 13 residues. V dropped 5 bases and J dropped 8 bases, with 18 bases sitting between them. The germline V gene has CDR1 SQVTM and CDR2 ANQGSEA. Assay used: immunoSEQ multiplex PCR; TCRdb lists only in-frame clones, some missing. The sample carries about 80,000 clones, 95% recorded once. Of note for this clone: The antigen remains unidentified.

This clonotype was obtained from a human donor in good health. The sequenced sample consisted of CD8+ T cells sorted from blood. The V gene is TRBV29-1, the J gene TRBJ1-2, with a weak D call TRBD1 (5 bases). CDR3 DNA sequence: TGCAGCGTTAGCCCGACAGAGCTCTACGGCTACACCTTC. As protein: CSVSPTELYGYTF.